Below, 31 T cell receptor beta chains from the same sample are listed, as sequenced in a study of cytomegalovirus exposure and HLA in healthy donors. Primers: 60 Vbeta forward and 13 Jbeta reverse. Data came from immunoSEQ multiplex PCR; TCRdb stores just in-frame clones and leaves some out. In the table there are 90,000 to 120,000 clones, 75% to 85% of which are singletons. The sequenced sample was PBMCs. The receptors stem from a woman younger than 30 in good health and CMV-seronegative.

This chain connects TRBV29-1 to TRBJ1-2; 8 bases are shared with TRBD1. Germline lookup yields CDR1 SQVTM and CDR2 ANQGSEA. The CDR3 consists of 14 residues. V lost 4 bases, J lost 0 bases, and 4 bases stayed unmatched. CDR3 bases: TGCAGCGTTGCCGACAGGGGCTCTAACTATGGCTACACCTTC. It is translated as CSVADRGSNYGYTF.

In DNA, the CDR3 is TGTGCCAGCATAACTACATTCGTGGGGAACACTGAAGCTTTCTTT. The encoded protein is CASITTFVGNTEAFF. J is TRBJ1-1 and V is TRBV27, with D unclear. Germline lookup yields CDR1 MNHEY and CDR2 SMNVEV (reference sequence). V dropped 7 bases and J dropped 1 base, with 16 bases sitting between them. This CDR3 contains 15 residues.

The chain joins TRBV6-8 to TRBJ2-7; weak D call: TRBD1 (6 bases). This CDR3 has 15 residues. V dropped 6 bases and J dropped 4 bases, with 19 bases sitting between them. Per the germline V gene, CDR1 is MNHGY and CDR2 is SAAAGT. In nucleotides, the CDR3 is TGTGCCAGCAGGTTTGGGCGCCAGGGGATTTACGAGCAGTACTTC. It specifies CASRFGRQGIYEQYF.

The chain couples TRBV28 to TRBJ1-1; weak D call: TRBD1 (5 bases). Germline assignment: CDR1 MDHEN and CDR2 SYDVKM. The CDR3 spans 14 residues. Trimming removed 3 bases at V and 5 bases at J, with 13 bases between. The chain's CDR3 is CASSLGSGGTEAFF. In DNA form, the CDR3 reads TGTGCCAGCAGTTTGGGTTCGGGGGGGACTGAAGCTTTCTTT.

The rearrangement joins TRBV11-2 to TRBJ2-1; D possibly corresponds to TRBD2 (6 bases). The CDR3 totals 16 residues. Deletions cut 5 bases from V and 6 bases from J, with 20 bases between. Germline V gives CDR1 SGHAT, CDR2 FQNNGV. Here the CDR3 reads CASSQEGLTTGNEQFF. CDR3 sequence (DNA): TGTGCCAGCAGCCAGGAGGGACTGACTACAGGCAATGAGCAGTTCTTC.

The chain carries TRBV7-2 and TRBJ2-3; the match to TRBD2 covers 7 bases. CDR1 SGHTA and CDR2 FQGNSA come from the germline V gene. With 4 bases clipped from V and 3 bases from J, the junction kept 7 bases outside the gene matches. The CDR3 loop spans 15 amino acids. This chain's CDR3 is CASSSGLGWTDTQYF. CDR3 coding DNA: TGTGCCAGCAGCTCCGGACTAGGCTGGACAGATACGCAGTATTTT.

The chain links TRBV9 to TRBJ1-2; D not resolved. CDR1 is SGDLS, CDR2 YYNGEE, per germline. There are 15 residues in the CDR3. Trimming removed 0 bases from V and 0 bases from J, with 9 bases in between. The CDR3, as DNA: TGTGCCAGCAGCGTAGATCCGATAGCTAACTATGGCTACACCTTC. It yields the protein CASSVDPIANYGYTF. The full variable domain, in which reference TRBV9 and TRBJ1-2 provide the parts outside the CDR3, is DSGVTQTPKHLITATGQRVTLRCSPRSGDLSVYWYQQSLDQGLQFLIQYYNGEERAKGNILERFSAQQFPDLHSELNLSSLELGDSALYFCASSVDPIANYGYTFGSGTRLTVV.

This rearrangement joins TRBV19 to TRBJ2-7; TRBD1 aligns across 7 bases. CDR3 size: 15 residues. Germline loops: CDR1 LNHDA, CDR2 SQIVND (reference sequence). V was clipped by 4 bases and J by 3 bases; unmatched bases: 9. In nucleotides, the CDR3 is TGTGCCAGTAGTAGAGGACAGGAGCTTTTCTACGAGCAGTACTTC. The encoded protein is CASSRGQELFYEQYF.

This sequence joins TRBV20-1 and TRBJ2-7; D remains unclear. The CDR3 has 11 amino acids. Germline V gene data show CDR1 as DFQATT and CDR2 as SNEGSKA (reference sequence). V lost 4 bases to trimming and J lost 3 bases, with 7 bases between them. This CDR3 reads CSAMLSYEQYF. In DNA form, the CDR3 reads TGCAGTGCTATGTTGAGCTACGAGCAGTACTTC.

The chain links TRBV27 to TRBJ2-7, with D possibly TRBD1 on 6 matching bases. Trimming stripped 5 bases from V and 1 base from J, with 12 bases between. This CDR3 has 14 residues. Germline V gene sequence: CDR1 MNHEY, CDR2 SMNVEV (reference sequence). The CDR3 loop is CASSANRESYEQYF. The CDR3 region has the DNA TGTGCCAGCAGTGCAAACAGGGAATCCTACGAGCAGTACTTC.

The J gene is TRBJ2-6, the V gene TRBV19, with a weak D call TRBD2 (5 bases). Germline V gene data show CDR1 as LNHDA and CDR2 as SQIVND (reference sequence). The CDR3 sequence is 16 residues long. V dropped 5 bases and J dropped 1 base, with 12 bases sitting between them. CDR3 in amino acids: CASSQKRGSGANVLTF. The CDR3 DNA reads TGTGCCAGTAGTCAAAAACGGGGATCTGGGGCCAACGTCCTGACTTTC.

The count of this clone is one. This chain connects TRBV5-6 to TRBJ1-6; D may be TRBD1 (5 bases). Trimming cost V 1 base and J 3 bases, with 8 bases left between them. Per the germline V gene, CDR1 is SGHDT and CDR2 is YYEEEE. The CDR3 is made up of 15 amino acids. The CDR3 reads CASSLPGFYNSPLHF. CDR3 DNA sequence: TGTGCCAGCAGCTTGCCAGGGTTCTATAATTCACCCCTCCACTTT.

The CDR3 here is CASSFAATYSNQPQHF. The CDR3 nucleotides read TGTGCCAGTAGTTTCGCCGCCACTTATAGCAATCAGCCCCAGCATTTT. The rearrangement links TRBV19 to TRBJ1-5; no reliable D call. Germline loops: CDR1 LNHDA, CDR2 SQIVND (reference sequence). The CDR3 contains 16 residues. The V end lost 5 bases, the J end lost 0 bases, and 14 bases lay between the germline ends.

The V gene is TRBV19, the J gene TRBJ2-1, with a tentative D call TRBD2 (6 bases). CDR3 length equals 16 residues. Germline assignment: CDR1 LNHDA and CDR2 SQIVND (reference sequence). Trimming removed 2 bases from V and 2 bases from J, with 13 bases in between. CDR3: CASSIWRGKAYNEQFF. The CDR3 nucleotides are TGTGCCAGTAGTATATGGCGGGGAAAGGCCTACAATGAGCAGTTCTTC.

The rearrangement links TRBV27 to TRBJ2-1, with D hard to call. V was pared by 5 bases and J by 4 bases, with 12 bases between. CDR1 MNHEY and CDR2 SMNVEV come from the germline V gene (reference sequence). The CDR3 is 14 residues long. The CDR3 nucleotides are TGTGCCAGCAGTGCTTGGCCAATATACAATGAGCAGTTCTTC. This sequence encodes CASSAWPIYNEQFF.

The rearrangement links TRBV7-3 to TRBJ2-7; 7 bases match TRBD2. The V segment lost 0 bases and the J segment 5 bases; nucleotides outside the gene matches: 7. The germline gives CDR1 SGHTA, CDR2 FQGTGA. The CDR3 covers 15 residues. Written as DNA, the CDR3 is TGTGCCAGCAGCTTAACGGGGGGGAAGATAGACGAGCAGTACTTC. Translating gives CASSLTGGKIDEQYF.

V and J are TRBV6-1 and TRBJ1-6; 9 positions match TRBD1. Per the germline V gene, CDR1 is MNHNS and CDR2 is SASEGT. CDR3 length: 13 residues. Trimming took 8 bases from V and 10 from J; bases not matched to a gene: 6. For the CDR3, the DNA is TGTGCCAGCCACGGGACAGGGCCCTCACCCCTCCACTTT. This gives the protein CASHGTGPSPLHF.

This sequence joins TRBV6-6 and TRBJ1-1, with D uncertain. Trimming shortened V by 2 bases and J by 5 bases, and 9 bases separated the two germline ends. CDR1 is MNHNY, CDR2 SVGAGI, per germline (reference sequence). CDR3 size: 13 residues. The CDR3: CASSYEGRTEAFF. The DNA of the CDR3 is TGTGCCAGCAGTTACGAGGGTAGAACTGAAGCTTTCTTT.

This chain connects TRBV5-1 to TRBJ2-3; TRBD1 is a possible D gene (7 bases). The CDR3 is 16 amino acids. V lost 4 bases and J lost 3, with 18 bases in between. Germline V gene data show CDR1 as SGHRS and CDR2 as YFSETQ. CDR3 region: CASSTAQGRPTDTQYF. CDR3 bases: TGCGCCAGCAGCACTGCACAGGGGAGGCCTACAGATACGCAGTATTTT.

The genes are TRBV19 and TRBJ2-7; no definite D call. From germline, CDR1 is LNHDA and CDR2 SQIVND (reference sequence). This CDR3 is built from 14 residues. Trimming stripped 3 bases from V and 1 base from J, with 10 bases between. CDR3 region: CASSIALGSYEQYF. CDR3 sequence (DNA): TGTGCCAGTAGTATCGCCCTAGGTTCCTACGAGCAGTACTTC. Full variable domain (remainder filled in from reference TRBV19 and TRBJ2-7): DGGITQSPKYLFRKEGQNVTLSCEQNLNHDAMYWYRQDPGQGLRLIYYSQIVNDFQKGDIAEGYSVSREKKESFPLTVTSAQKNPTAFYLCASSIALGSYEQYFGPGTRLTVT.

The J gene is TRBJ2-5, the V gene TRBV27; TRBD2 agrees at 9 bases. The closer fit of TRBJ2-7 to the DNA end suggests the J call may be wrong. CDR1 MNHEY and CDR2 SMNVEV come from the germline V gene (reference sequence). The CDR3 has 16 amino acids. The CDR3 is CASTYRGGAVGYEQYF. The DNA for the CDR3 is TGTGCCAGCACCTACCGCGGGGGGGCGGTCGGCTACGAGCAGTACTTC.

The V and J genes are TRBV30 and TRBJ1-3; D call uncertain. CDR1 is GTSNPN, CDR2 SVGIG, per germline (reference sequence). The V end lost 2 bases, the J end lost 0 bases, and 8 bases lay between the germline ends. This CDR3 has 14 amino acids. This CDR3 is CAWSPAYSGNTIYF. The CDR3 bases are TGTGCCTGGAGTCCAGCGTACTCTGGAAACACCATATATTTT.

The gene calls are TRBV25-1 and TRBJ2-5, with D tentatively TRBD1 or TRBD2 (5 bases each). The J call could be wrong; TRBJ2-7 is a better fit for the DNA end. CDR1 and CDR2 (germline): MGHDK, SYGVNS. The CDR3 has 14 amino acids. The CDR3 is CASSPRDGDYEQYF. As DNA, the CDR3 is TGTGCCAGCAGTCCCCGGGACGGGGACTACGAGCAGTACTTC.

This clone was recorded only once. The chain carries TRBV28 and TRBJ1-5; 7 nucleotides line up with TRBD1. Germline V gene data show CDR1 as MDHEN and CDR2 as SYDVKM. The CDR3 has 15 residues. The V segment lost 5 bases and the J segment 7 bases; nucleotides outside the gene matches: 11. The CDR3 region has the DNA TGTGCCAGCAGTCCCCGTTCAGGGGGAGACCAGCCCCAGCATTTT. Its translation is CASSPRSGGDQPQHF. The whole variable domain, filled in from reference TRBV28 and TRBJ1-5, reads DVKVTQSSRYLVKRTGEKVFLECVQDMDHENMFWYRQDPGLGLRLIYFSYDVKMKEKGDIPEGYSVSREKKERFSLILESASTNQTSMYLCASSPRSGGDQPQHFGDGTRLSIL.

The chain joins TRBV27 to TRBJ1-2; 7 bases line up with TRBD1. The CDR3 is made up of 17 amino acids. V lost 6 bases and J lost 3; bases outside the gene matches: 16. Germline V gene lookup returns CDR1 MNHEY and CDR2 SMNVEV (reference sequence). The CDR3 nucleotides read TGTGCCAGCAGACCTGGGGCGGAGGGGGCCAAACACTATGGCTACACCTTC. Translating gives CASRPGAEGAKHYGYTF.

The chain couples TRBV7-8 to TRBJ2-5; 9 bases fit TRBD2. Per germline, CDR1 SGHVS and CDR2 FQNEAQ. The CDR3 consists of 15 residues. V shed 1 base and J 7 bases; nucleotides not matched to a gene: 7. In DNA form, the CDR3 reads TGTGCCAGCAGCTTAGAGGGCGGGGGGGGGTGGACCCAGTACTTC. Translating gives CASSLEGGGGWTQYF.

The gene calls are TRBV14 and TRBJ2-5; a weak D match, TRBD2 (5 bases). Germline V CDR1 and CDR2: SGHDN, FVKESK. Trimming took off 3 bases at V and 4 bases at J, with 9 bases between the two ends. The CDR3 sequence is 13 residues long. The CDR3 here is CASSQLGRETQYF. DNA of the CDR3: TGTGCCAGCAGCCAGTTGGGGAGAGAGACCCAGTACTTC.

The J gene is TRBJ2-3, the V gene TRBV4-1; maybe TRBD2 (6 bases). Trimming pared 11 bases from V and 3 bases from J, leaving 21 bases between. The length of the CDR3 is 15 residues. CDR1 and CDR2 (germline): MGHRA, YSYEKL. This CDR3 is CASSRGAGRTDTQYF. The CDR3 coding sequence is TGCGCCTCATCGCGCGGAGCGGGCCGGACAGATACGCAGTATTTT.

This chain joins TRBV6-4 and TRBJ2-7; D remains unclear. The CDR3 is made up of 14 amino acids. CDR1 and CDR2 from the germline V gene are MRHNA and SNTAGT. Trimming removed 2 bases from V and 3 bases from J, with 11 bases in between. The CDR3: CASSDKYIYYEQYF. The CDR3 nucleotides read TGTGCCAGCAGTGACAAGTACATTTACTACGAGCAGTACTTC.

CDR3 region: CASSESGTGSKGYTF. The CDR3 bases are TGTGCCAGCAGTGAATCCGGGACAGGGAGTAAGGGCTACACCTTC. The genes are TRBV27 and TRBJ1-2, with 9 bases lining up with TRBD1. The J segment lost 8 bases and the V segment lost 5 bases, leaving 12 bases of the junction unmatched. Germline-derived CDR1 and CDR2 are MNHEY and SMNVEV (reference sequence). This CDR3 spans 15 amino acids.

The V gene is TRBV11-2, the J gene TRBJ1-4; 7 nucleotides align to TRBD1. CDR1 and CDR2 from the germline V gene are SGHAT and FQNNGV. Germline trimming cut 5 bases from V and 7 bases from J; bases unmatched to any gene: 10. The CDR3 contains 15 residues. Here the CDR3 reads CASSAMTGTGEKLFF. The CDR3, as DNA: TGTGCCAGCAGCGCAATGACAGGGACTGGTGAAAAACTGTTTTTT.